Here is one TCR beta chain with its context. What this receptor recognizes is not known. No much larger clonotype is one base removed from it; base qualities were not supplied. The cohort consisted of 600 to 700 healthy bone marrow donors. All cohort members were sampled while nominally healthy, although unrecorded immune exposures were likely present. The donor was CMV seropositive and belonged to the group of 250 to 350 seropositive cohort members. Each donor provided a peripheral blood sample, and peripheral blood mononuclear cells were used for TCR beta sequencing. Genomic DNA was extracted from the blood cell samples with the Qiagen DNeasy Blood Extraction Kit. The CDR3 spans 15 residues, from the cysteine through the phenylalanine. The read is trimmed to its CDR3 DNA, 45 bases read in frame from base 1. The germline V gene sets CDR1 to MNHEY and CDR2 to SVGAGI. Here V drops 5 bases and J drops 5 bases, and the junction holds 11 bases not matched to any gene.

This entry is derived from a study of cytomegalovirus exposure and HLA in healthy donors (dated by TCRdb to between 2016 and 2019). Describing the broader study: An earlier analysis of 587 of the donors reported 250 to 300 Gb of sequence data and some 110 million unique TCR beta sequences obtained from around 180 million T cells. An early release covering 550 to 650 HLA-typed donors comprised roughly 300 gigabases of sequencing data and approximately 85 million unique TCR sequences. Of the 350 to 400 genotyped donors, approximately 83% fell in the genetic ancestry cluster associated with self-reported Caucasian donors. The aim of the study was to test whether cataloging public T cell receptors could identify signatures of past pathogen exposure. Using immunosequencing, the study profiled T cell repertoires from approximately 700 subjects and related those repertoires to cytomegalovirus serostatus. Along with the approximately 700-subject first cohort, a separate validation cohort of some 130 different subjects was used. To predict cytomegalovirus infection status, the study brought together high-throughput TCR immunosequencing, statistical association of individual TCRs with disease status, and machine learning. A later analysis re-analyzed previously published TCR beta repertoires from roughly 690 donors and added high-resolution HLA genotyping to study TCR occurrence patterns. In the later analysis, no new phenotypic data were used to find candidate immune exposures; instead, reliance was placed on TCR beta sequences and their occurrence across donors. In an earlier analysis of roughly 580 of the donors, high-throughput TCR beta sequencing was used to judge whether each TCR beta V gene segment behaved as functional or pseudogenic. Donor age, sex, ethnicity and CMV serostatus were compiled together with the repertoire data. Genome-wide SNP genotypes for about 60% of the roughly 700 donors were used in a later genetic analysis, which treated that subset as a discovery cohort. Every discovery cohort repertoire had been produced on one sequencing platform. Class I and class II HLA loci were covered by the typing at four-digit resolution. Typing coverage differed by locus: A, B, C, DRB1 and DQB1 were typed in roughly 620-630 donors, DQA1 in 500 to 550, DPA1 in approximately 600, and DPB1 in just under 480. Five DR-DQ haplotypes were treated as single units for association and clustering because of strong linkage in the cohort. Among 300 to 500 genotyped donors of the cohort, an average of approximately 240,000 unique TCR beta nucleotide sequences was sequenced per donor, of which about 19% were non-productive.

The library was obtained by the immunoSEQ multiplex PCR assay. For the multiplex PCR, a mixture combining 60 forward primers for TCR Vbeta segments and 13 reverse primers for TCR Jbeta segments was used. Amplification of the CDR3 region of rearranged TCR beta genes was performed with a multiplex PCR assay on genomic DNA. Amplified TCR beta libraries were sequenced as 87-base-pair reads on the Illumina HiSeq System. Turning to the authors' computational methods: A later analysis tallied 75 million to 85 million unique TCR beta chains across the 700 or so repertoires, and around 12 million of those chains were shared by two or more donors. Raw reads were error-corrected and collapsed into unique sequences with a nearest-neighbor algorithm that merged closely related sequences to remove PCR and sequencing errors. CDR3 sequences were aligned to IMGT reference sequences to assign V, D and J gene segments. For a sequence to be retained, at least a six-nucleotide match to both a V gene segment and a J gene segment was required. A rearrangement counted as productive if the CDR3 had no stop codons and remained in frame with V and J, and every other rearrangement counted as non-productive. Following IMGT convention, CDR3 was defined as the stretch from the second conserved V-encoded cysteine up to the conserved J-encoded phenylalanine. In an earlier analysis of approximately 500 of the donors, sequences lacking an unambiguous match to a single V gene segment were excluded. In an earlier analysis of several hundred of the donors, V segments were called functional above 56.7% productive rearrangements and were called segregating when the between-donor standard deviation exceeded 5%. A statistical classification framework was developed to diagnose cytomegalovirus status using the catalog of TCR beta chain sequences. A later analysis assigned V and J genes by comparing TCR nucleotide sequences with IMGT/GENE-DB human TR gene sequences. Using the TCRdist pipeline, a later analysis assigned CDR3 sequences along with most-parsimonious VDJ recombination scenarios. In a later analysis, each TCR beta chain was defined by its CDR3 amino acid sequence together with its V-gene family, and reads lacking a unique V-gene family were excluded. To address suspected cross-contamination and a sequencing artifact, a later analysis removed approximately 600 highly shared, low-generation-probability nucleotide sequences. A later analysis calculated a clonal expansion index for each public chain from normalized within-repertoire ranks of inferred template counts. Generation probabilities in a later analysis came from a VDJ recombination model fitted to out-of-frame rearrangements, and those results were checked against IGoR. Hypergeometric tests were used in a later analysis to score TCR-TCR, TCR-HLA and TCR-CMV co-occurrence, with a repertoire-size bias correction applied to the TCR pairs. A later analysis estimated false discovery rates by permuting HLA or CMV assignments 20 times. In a later analysis, co-occurring TCRs were grouped using DBSCAN, with TCRdist sequence similarity added in when clustering inside HLA-allele-positive subsets. Repertoires with fewer than 30,000 or more than 120,000 public chains, plus five repertoires with anomalous nucleotide sharing, were excluded from co-occurrence clustering. TCRdb holds this immuneACCESS table with in-frame rearrangements only. Some clones are missing; in checked studies, unresolved V genes explain under half, and the rest has no known cause. V and J calls and clone size are as listed in that table; D and trimming were resolved from the DNA. The sample records under 200,000 clones, roughly four fifths of which are singletons. The ten largest clonotypes hold approximately 2.2% of the sample.

The research as a whole found: Approximately 16 rarely observed V segments, including chromosome 9 orphons, were excluded from the earlier analysis of some 590 of the donors because counts were too low. A later analysis found that HLA-associated TCR beta chains were more clonally expanded and had lower generation probabilities than equally common non-associated chains. In vitro tests confirmed that a few of the cytomegalovirus-associated TCR beta chains recognize cytomegalovirus antigens. In this cohort, only TCR beta chains were sequenced, and detectable features were limited by the absence of alpha or paired-chain data. Linkage disequilibrium might explain the correlated functional status among segregating V segments, but an unknown experimental factor could not be ruled out. An earlier analysis of around 600 of the donors showed that most TCR beta V segments appeared in productive rearrangements either about 90% or about 30% of the time, which broadly matched IMGT annotations. In a later analysis, the rate of TCR association differed among HLA loci, with DRB1 alleles having the most associated TCRs and HLA-C alleles having the fewest. In the study, some 180 TCR beta chains were listed as associated with cytomegalovirus. Most TCR sequences were observed very rarely across donors, whereas some public TCRs were present in many individuals. When HLA alleles, especially DR and DQ, strongly co-occurred, attributing TCR associations to individual alleles was difficult. The authors suggested that the approach could potentially be generalized to other disease states and immunological phenotypes. A further reported finding was that TCR beta sequences accurately predicted the HLA-A and HLA-B alleles for most subjects in the first cohort. Some IMGT-functional V segments, including TRBV6-2 and TRBV6-3, could not be told apart with the 87-base-pair reads, so those segments were excluded. According to a later analysis, parvovirus B19, influenza, CMV and Epstein-Barr virus appeared linked to several top co-occurrence clusters. In a later genetic analysis, fewer N-insertions in productive TCRs were reported among donors in an Asian-associated ancestry cluster than the approximately 670-donor mean. A later analysis associated 15,000 to 20,000 TCR beta sequences with specific HLA alleles at a false discovery rate of 0.05. Cytomegalovirus status was reported to be diagnosed by the classifier with high specificity and sensitivity in both the original and validation cohorts. Because HLA typing was unavailable for some donors at each locus, only the typed subset was used in association tests. A cluster of highly shared sequence variants was judged likely to be a technical artifact of the sequencing pipeline. Immune exposure information for the cohort was limited to CMV serostatus. In a later analysis, most CMV-associated TCR beta chains were found to appear HLA-restricted, with HLA associations seemingly driven largely by CMV exposure. An association between a missense DCLRE1C variant and V-gene and J-gene trimming of TCR beta chains was found in a later genetic analysis and replicated in an independent cohort. Sequencing depth was assumed to be roughly uniform across donors in the presence/absence analyses, though that assumption may not hold.

What was sequenced was PBMCs. This chain joins TRBV6-5 to TRBJ2-5; 7 bases in the junction line up with TRBD2. The sequence came from a woman under 40 in good health and CMV-seropositive. The DNA is as follows: TGTGCCAGCAGTCTGGGGGAGGGGTACCCTGAGACCCAGTACTTC. The resulting protein is CASSLGEGYPETQYF.